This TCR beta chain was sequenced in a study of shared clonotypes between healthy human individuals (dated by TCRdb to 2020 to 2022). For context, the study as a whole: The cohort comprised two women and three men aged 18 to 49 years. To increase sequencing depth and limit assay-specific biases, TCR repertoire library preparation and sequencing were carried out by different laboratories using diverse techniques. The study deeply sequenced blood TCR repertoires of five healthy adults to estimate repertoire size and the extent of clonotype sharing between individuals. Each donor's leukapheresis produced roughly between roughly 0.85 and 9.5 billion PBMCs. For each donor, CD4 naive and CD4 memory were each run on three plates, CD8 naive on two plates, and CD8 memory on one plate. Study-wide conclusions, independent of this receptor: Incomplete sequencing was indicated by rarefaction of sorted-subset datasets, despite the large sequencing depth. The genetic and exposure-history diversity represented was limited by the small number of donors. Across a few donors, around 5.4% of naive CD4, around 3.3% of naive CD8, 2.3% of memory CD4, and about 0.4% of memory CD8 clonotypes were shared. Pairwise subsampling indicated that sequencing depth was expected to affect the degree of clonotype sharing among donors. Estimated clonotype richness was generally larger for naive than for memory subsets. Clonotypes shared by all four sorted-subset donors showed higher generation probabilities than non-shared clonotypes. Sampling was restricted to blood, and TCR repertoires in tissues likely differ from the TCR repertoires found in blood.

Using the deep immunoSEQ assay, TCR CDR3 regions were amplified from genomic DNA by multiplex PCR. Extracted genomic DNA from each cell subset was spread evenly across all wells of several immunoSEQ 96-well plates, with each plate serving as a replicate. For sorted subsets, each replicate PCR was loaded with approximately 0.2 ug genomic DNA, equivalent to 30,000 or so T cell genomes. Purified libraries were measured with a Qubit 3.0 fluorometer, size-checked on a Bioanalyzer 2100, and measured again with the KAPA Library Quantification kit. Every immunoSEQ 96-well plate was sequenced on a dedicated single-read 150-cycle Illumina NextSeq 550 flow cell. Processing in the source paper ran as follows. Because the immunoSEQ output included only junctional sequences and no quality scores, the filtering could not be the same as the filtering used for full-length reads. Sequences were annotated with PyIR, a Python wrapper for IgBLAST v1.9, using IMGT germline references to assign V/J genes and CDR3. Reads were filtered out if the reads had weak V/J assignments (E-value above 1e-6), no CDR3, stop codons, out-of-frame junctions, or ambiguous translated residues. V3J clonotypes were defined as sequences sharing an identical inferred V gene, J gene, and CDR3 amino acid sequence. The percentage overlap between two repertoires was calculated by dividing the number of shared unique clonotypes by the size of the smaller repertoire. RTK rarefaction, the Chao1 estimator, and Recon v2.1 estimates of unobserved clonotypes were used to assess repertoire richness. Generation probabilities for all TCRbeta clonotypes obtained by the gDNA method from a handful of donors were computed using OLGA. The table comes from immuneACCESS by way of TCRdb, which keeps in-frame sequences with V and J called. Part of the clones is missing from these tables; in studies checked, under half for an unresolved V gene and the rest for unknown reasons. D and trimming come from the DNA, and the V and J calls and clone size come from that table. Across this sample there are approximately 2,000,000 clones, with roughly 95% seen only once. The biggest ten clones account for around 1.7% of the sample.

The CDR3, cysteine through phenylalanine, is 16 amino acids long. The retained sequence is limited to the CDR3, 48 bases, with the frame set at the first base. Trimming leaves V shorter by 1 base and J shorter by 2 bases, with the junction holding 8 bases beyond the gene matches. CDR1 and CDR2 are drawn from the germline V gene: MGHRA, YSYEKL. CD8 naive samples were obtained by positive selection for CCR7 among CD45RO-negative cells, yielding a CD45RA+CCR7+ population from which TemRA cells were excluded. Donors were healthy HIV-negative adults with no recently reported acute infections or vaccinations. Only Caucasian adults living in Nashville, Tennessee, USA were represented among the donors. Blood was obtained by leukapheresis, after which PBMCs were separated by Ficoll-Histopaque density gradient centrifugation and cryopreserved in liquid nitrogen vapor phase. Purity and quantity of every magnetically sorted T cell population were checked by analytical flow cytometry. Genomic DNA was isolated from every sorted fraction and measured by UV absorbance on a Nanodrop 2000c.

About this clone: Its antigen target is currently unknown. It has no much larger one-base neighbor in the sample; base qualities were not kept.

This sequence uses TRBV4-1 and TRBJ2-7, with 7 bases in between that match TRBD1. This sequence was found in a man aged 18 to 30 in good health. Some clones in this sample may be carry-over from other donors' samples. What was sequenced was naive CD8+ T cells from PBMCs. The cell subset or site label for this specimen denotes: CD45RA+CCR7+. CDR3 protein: CASSQGPGGYTYEQYF. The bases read TGCGCCAGCAGCCAAGGCCCAGGGGGTTACACCTACGAGCAGTACTTC.